The clone carrying this TCR beta chain showed up just a few times. The target antigen is unknown. This record belongs to a study of beta chain features in type 1 diabetes. Study-wide findings and caveats: Shortening that was moderate but significant affected the TCRB CDR3s of Type 1 diabetes patients in all four CD4+ subsets.

The entirety of the isolated RNA underwent reverse transcription, so expressed TCRB transcripts were sequenced. Clones were read by immunoSEQ multiplex PCR, and TCRdb kept only the in-frame ones, dropping some. The sample includes hundreds of thousands of clones, roughly an eighth of them seen just once. The clonotype originates from a man in his late teens or twenties with type 1 diabetes. Sequenced material: naive CD4+ T cells from blood.

The CDR3 here is CAGDTTSTDTQYF. CDR3 DNA: TGTGCCGGGGACACAACTAGCACAGATACGCAGTATTTT. The chain couples TRBV30 to TRBJ2-3, with D possibly TRBD1 on 6 matching bases. Trimming took off 8 bases at V and 0 bases at J, with 12 bases between the two ends. The CDR3 runs 13 residues. Germline CDR1 reads GTSNPN; CDR2 reads SVGIG (reference sequence).